A selection of T cell receptor beta chains follows, all from one sample in a study of T cell repertoires and HLA-DP antigens. Clones were sequenced by immunoSEQ multiplex PCR, and TCRdb holds only the in-frame ones, with some missing. The table records roughly 120,000 clones, 80% to 95% of them present only once. These receptors have no identified antigens. The sequencing sample was made of CD4+ T cells from PBMCs. All receptors come from a young woman in good health and CMV-seronegative. The CDR3 runs from the conserved cysteine through the conserved F or W. Fields, in order: CDR3 length, J gene, clone size, V gene, D gene, CDR3 DNA, CDR3 protein. A D gene is named only where the DNA matches it firmly. Part of the rows lack a size; the others show once, few, many or a class for expanded clones.

>14|TRBJ2-7|few|TRBV10-2|-
TGCGCCAGCAGGAACGACAGGTACTCCTACGAGCAGTACTTC
CASRNDRYSYEQYF
>11|TRBJ2-1|-|TRBV18|-
TGTGCCAGCTCACCAGGCTATGAGCAGTTCTTC
CASSPGYEQFF
>18|TRBJ2-3|-|TRBV6-1|TRBD2
TGTGCCAGCAGTGAAGCCGGACTAGCGGGGGGGCACGAAGATACGCAGTATTTT
CASSEAGLAGGHEDTQYF
>13|TRBJ2-2|-|TRBV2|-
TGTGCCAGCAGTGGCGAGCGCACCGGGGAGCTGTTTTTT
CASSGERTGELFF
>17|TRBJ2-1|-|TRBV14|-
TGTGCCAGCGGCCCCCGGACAGATCATTCTTTCTACAATGAGCAGTTCTTC
CASGPRTDHSFYNEQFF
>16|TRBJ2-1|-|TRBV11-2|-
TGTGCCAGCAGCCCCAGGGGGGCCAGGAGGGACAATGAGCAGTTCTTC
CASSPRGARRDNEQFF
>18|TRBJ2-1|-|TRBV7-3|-
TGTGCCAGCAGCCTCGGGCAGGGGATCGGCTCAATCAACAATGAGCAGTTCTTC
CASSLGQGIGSINNEQFF
>16|TRBJ2-3|-|TRBV5-4|TRBD2
TGTGCCAGCAGAAAAGGACTAGCGGCTAGCACAGATACGCAGTATTTT
CASRKGLAASTDTQYF
>16|TRBJ1-2|-|TRBV28|-
TGTGCCAGCAGCACTGGACCCCACGGGTTAAACTATGGCTACACCTTC
CASSTGPHGLNYGYTF
>14|TRBJ2-1|once|TRBV28|-
TGTGCCAGCAGGCAAACCGGGGCACACAATGAGCAGTTCTTC
CASRQTGAHNEQFF
>18|TRBJ1-4|-|TRBV5-1|TRBD1
TGCGCCAGCAGCTTGGCCGGGACAGCTTTTGCAACTAATGAAAAACTGTTTTTT
CASSLAGTAFATNEKLFF
>18|TRBJ2-1|once|TRBV19|TRBD2
TGTGCCAGTAGTATACCTTATTCGGGACTAGCGATCCACAATGAGCAGTTCTTC
CASSIPYSGLAIHNEQFF
>18|TRBJ2-7|-|TRBV14|TRBD2
TGTGCCAGCAGCCAAGATCCTGGTTATGGTGGGCGGGAGTACGAGCAGTACTTC
CASSQDPGYGGREYEQYF
>15|TRBJ1-2|-|TRBV11-2|-
TGTGCCAGCAGCCCAGTCGTACTTTCCGTGGATGGCTACACCTTC
CASSPVVLSVDGYTF
>14|TRBJ1-1|-|TRBV18|TRBD1
TGTGCCAGCTCACCGGACAGGGAGAACACTGAAGCTTTCTTT
CASSPDRENTEAFF
>11|TRBJ1-3|once|TRBV2|-
TGTGCCAGCAGTTCTGTTAACACCATATATTTT
CASSSVNTIYF
>12|TRBJ2-1|once|TRBV6-5|-
TGTGCCAGCAGCACAGGGCCAAATGAGCAGTTCTTC
CASSTGPNEQFF
>12|TRBJ2-3|-|TRBV15|-
TGTGCCACCAGCAGAGCTTGGGGTACGCAGTATTTT
CATSRAWGTQYF
>14|TRBJ1-1|-|TRBV4-1|-
TGCGCCAGCAGCCAAGCAGGACGGGGCACTGAAGCTTTCTTT
CASSQAGRGTEAFF
>16|TRBJ2-2|-|TRBV18|-
TGTGCCAGCTCACCAAACCGACAGTGGAACACCGGGGAGCTGTTTTTT
CASSPNRQWNTGELFF
>14|TRBJ1-1|-|TRBV7-6|-
TGTGCCAGCAGCTTACTTGTAACGAACACTGAAGCTTTCTTT
CASSLLVTNTEAFF
>14|TRBJ2-5|-|TRBV9|TRBD2
TGTGCCAGCAGCGTAGACGGGGGGCAAGAGACCCAGTACTTC
CASSVDGGQETQYF
>14|TRBJ1-2|once|TRBV6-5|-
TGTGCCAGCACTGAAGGCGGGAAGGAGGGTGGCTACACCTTC
CASTEGGKEGGYTF
>12|TRBJ1-1|-|TRBV28|TRBD1
TGTGCCAGCAGTTTATCAGACAGGGGTGCTTTCTTT
CASSLSDRGAFF
>19|TRBJ2-6|-|TRBV4-1|TRBD1
TGCGCCAGCAGCCAACTGCCGGGACAGGGGGCGGCTGGGGCCAACGTCCTGACTTTC
CASSQLPGQGAAGANVLTF
>16|TRBJ2-5|-|TRBV5-1|TRBD2
TGCGCCAGCAAGCAGCGGGGGGGCGCCAGCCAAGAGACCCAGTACTTC
CASKQRGGASQETQYF
>16|TRBJ2-2|-|TRBV5-1|TRBD1
TGCGCCAGCAGGGATCCGGGACAGCCGAACACCGGGGAGCTGTTTTTT
CASRDPGQPNTGELFF
>15|TRBJ2-6|-|TRBV19|-
TGTGCCACCTGTGCATACGGGTACGGGGCCAACGTCCTGACTTTC
CATCAYGYGANVLTF
>13|TRBJ1-2|-|TRBV5-6|-
TGTGCCAGCAGCTTGGCAGGGGACTATGGCTACACCTTC
CASSLAGDYGYTF
>15|TRBJ1-3|-|TRBV25-1|-
TGTGCCAGCAGTGAATCAGGTATTGGCAGAAACACCATATATTTT
CASSESGIGRNTIYF